Listed below are T cell receptor beta chains from one sample, sequenced in a study of type 1 regulatory T cells. The antigens these receptors bind are not known. TCRdb redid the calling of the reads with MiXCR, one entry per CDR3 protein. The table includes 65,000 to 80,000 distinct CDR3 sequences, less than 25% detected once. The sample taken for sequencing was cultured type 1 regulatory T (Tr1) cells, either the whole culture or a sorted fraction (not recorded which). The receptors derive from a human donor in good health. The CDR3 runs from the conserved cysteine through the conserved F or W. Fields, in order: J gene, V gene, CDR3 protein.

TRBJ2-5,TRBV5-6,CASSRVDQETQYF
TRBJ1-1,TRBV28,CASTQGSTEAFF
TRBJ1-6,TRBV20-1,CSASSGNSPLHF
TRBJ2-1,TRBV5-1,CASSPASGFYYNEQFF
TRBJ2-1,TRBV20-1,CSASSPGGYNEQFF
TRBJ2-1,TRBV19,CASSRNFYNEQFF
TRBJ1-1,TRBV18,CASSPLEVLAEAFF
TRBJ2-3,TRBV5-4,CASSLDPSTDTQYF
TRBJ2-7,TRBV29-1,CSVGTDRGLFYEQYF
TRBJ2-1,TRBV5-1,CASSFSGREQFF
TRBJ2-7,TRBV7-3,CASSQGTSGISYEQYF
TRBJ2-7,TRBV12-3/TRBV12-4,CASGTGGLYEQYF
TRBJ2-7,TRBV6-6,CASSSTGSPGSEQYF
TRBJ2-5,TRBV20-1,CSAPDGQETQYF
TRBJ2-1,TRBV5-1,CASSSNNEQFF
TRBJ1-1,TRBV7-3,CASSPTGTLNTEAFF
TRBJ2-7,TRBV19,CASGDNSYEQYF
TRBJ2-3,TRBV10-3,CAISGGYTQYF
TRBJ2-2,TRBV15,CATSRDLASGRLVDGELFF
TRBJ1-2,TRBV3-1,CASSQLTGAYGYTF
TRBJ2-1,TRBV5-1,CASSLPKIPYNEQFF
TRBJ2-1,TRBV4-1,CASSRTGTSGTTEQFF
TRBJ2-3,TRBV6-5,CASSYSFRRQGHTDTQYF
TRBJ2-3,TRBV5-1,CATKKGGGADTQYF
TRBJ1-4,TRBV20-1,CSVIQKDNEKLFF
TRBJ2-3,TRBV6-6,CASSYPDTQYF
TRBJ2-1,TRBV5-1,CASSLGETGPYNEQFF
TRBJ1-1,TRBV5-1,CASTRDRGMNTEAFF
TRBJ2-7,TRBV10-3,CAIRRGPYEQYF
TRBJ1-3,TRBV2,CASSPDRGLNTIYF
TRBJ2-6,TRBV27,CASSLSGRKSSGANVLTF
TRBJ2-1,TRBV29-1,CSITGLAGNNEQFF
TRBJ2-3,TRBV15,CATSPIPGLAGTDTQYF
TRBJ2-1,TRBV29-1,CSVGLAGGNEQFF
TRBJ1-4,TRBV7-2,CASSSEGWGGKLFF
TRBJ2-7,TRBV2,CAGRLGPYEQYF
TRBJ2-7,TRBV30,CAGKGTGIYEQYF
TRBJ2-5,TRBV20-1,CSAEDMIQETQYF
TRBJ1-6,TRBV6-5,CASSYSTVASSYNSPLHF
TRBJ1-5,TRBV5-1,CASSLESGNQPQHF
TRBJ2-7,TRBV7-8,CASSLAVMRFQGYEQYF
TRBJ1-3,TRBV20-1,CSARDPWTGAGNTIYF
TRBJ2-2,TRBV18,CASSTGQVNTGELFF
TRBJ1-5,TRBV20-1,CSAPQQLLNQPQHF
TRBJ2-1,TRBV21-1,CASSKERDEQFF
TRBJ2-3,TRBV7-2,CASSLVGSGAGTTDTQYF
TRBJ2-1,TRBV6-1,CASSEVAGGPREQFF
TRBJ2-1,TRBV5-1,CASSLEAANNEQFF
TRBJ2-7,TRBV12-3/TRBV12-4,CASSTGTSGRAPYEQYF
TRBJ2-5,TRBV30,CAWTRQETQYF
TRBJ2-7,TRBV3-1,CASSSSDSYEQYF